This T cell receptor (beta chain) was captured in a study of T cell responses to AZD1222 COVID-19 vaccine. Measured with immunoSEQ multiplex PCR; TCRdb has only the in-frame clones, and not every one. The sample lists some 110,000 clones; about 90% were seen once. Findings and caveats of the study: It was only after the peak T cell response that any repertoires were sampled.

The length of the CDR3 is 19 residues. Germline V gene data show CDR1 as LGHDT and CDR2 as YNNKEL (reference sequence). V dropped 0 bases and J dropped 2 bases, with 19 bases sitting between them. As concerns this clone: Its antigen is unknown.

The material was peripheral blood, obtained 28 days after the second AZD1222 dose. The clonotype comes from an adult who received the AZD1222 COVID-19 vaccine. The rearrangement joins TRBV3-1 (or the pseudogene TRBV3-2) to TRBJ1-4; D may be TRBD1 (5 bases). CDR3 nucleotides: TGTGCCAGCAGCCAAGAAGGGCGGGGGGTCTTACGCACTAATGAAAAACTGTTTTTT. Translating it yields CASSQEGRGVLRTNEKLFF.